What follows is one T cell receptor beta chain and its context. The sample comes from a study of blood T cell repertoires in COVID-19. Study processing details: Estimates of nucleated cell counts were drawn from the amplification of reference gene primers. Assay used: immunoSEQ multiplex PCR; TCRdb lists only in-frame clones, some missing. The V and J calls and clone size come from that table; D and trimming were worked out from the DNA. The sample contains under 200,000 clones, 86% of which appear only once. Sample: peripheral blood. This sequence originates from a man aged 45-60 years with active or convalescent COVID-19.

CDR3: CAMRGTETEAFF. The CDR3 coding sequence is TGTGCCATGAGGGGGACCGAAACTGAAGCTTTCTTT. This rearrangement joins TRBV10-3 to TRBJ1-1; D might be TRBD1 (6 bases). The CDR3 contains 12 residues. Germline assignment: CDR1 ENHRY and CDR2 SYGVKD. Trimming took off 9 bases at V and 5 bases at J, with 13 bases between the two ends.